The next 22 T cell receptor beta chains were all read from a single sample in a study of PD-L1 blockade in urothelial cancer. Libraries were prepared by immunoSEQ multiplex PCR; TCRdb keeps only in-frame clonotypes and omits some of them. Seen here are around 30,000 clones, about 87% observed once, and the top ten hold less than 4%. Sequenced here: PBMCs, sampled around atezolizumab (anti-PD-L1) treatment. These receptors all come from a man in his fifties or sixties with urothelial cancer.

This rearrangement joins TRBV2 to TRBJ2-5, with 11 bases aligning to TRBD1. Trimming took 11 bases from V and 5 from J; bases not matched to a gene: 22. Per the germline V gene, CDR1 is SNHLY and CDR2 is FYNNEI. This CDR3 contains 18 residues. CDR3 sequence (DNA): TGTGCCGCAGTCGCCCCTCCGGGACAGGGGGAGTCGAGGGAGACCCAGTACTTC. It codes for CAAVAPPGQGESRETQYF. Combining the CDR3 with reference TRBV2 and TRBJ2-5 gives the whole variable domain EPEVTQTPSHQVTQMGQEVILRCVPISNHLYFYWYRQILGQKVEFLVSFYNNEISEKSEIFDDQFSVERPDGSNFTLKIRSTKLEDSAMYFCAAVAPPGQGESRETQYFGPGTRLLVL.

The V gene is TRBV4-1, the J gene TRBJ2-7, with 13 bases fitting TRBD2. Germline V gene sequence: CDR1 MGHRA, CDR2 YSYEKL. V shed 3 bases and J 5 bases; nucleotides not matched to a gene: 10. The CDR3 contains 17 residues. CDR3 region: CASSQEELAGGPHEQYF. CDR3 in DNA: TGCGCCAGCAGCCAGGAAGAACTAGCGGGAGGGCCCCACGAGCAGTACTTC.

The gene calls are TRBV28 and TRBJ1-5, with a weak D call TRBD1 (5 bases). Germline CDR1 MDHEN, CDR2 SYDVKM. The V end was cut by 7 bases, the J end by 0 bases, with 22 bases between. This CDR3 is 18 amino acids long. The CDR3 spells CASKPEVGGLYSNQPQHF. CDR3 DNA: TGTGCCAGCAAACCCGAGGTGGGGGGACTATATAGCAATCAGCCCCAGCATTTT.

The V call is TRBV25-1, the J call TRBJ2-1, with TRBD2 matching over 16 bases. The CDR3 totals 17 residues. Germline CDR1 MGHDK, CDR2 SYGVNS. After removal of 2 bases from V and 5 bases from J, the junction contained 3 bases not matched to a gene. CDR3 sequence (DNA): TGTGCCAGCAGTGAACTGGGACTAGCGGGGGGGCACAATGAGCAGTTCTTC. Amino acid sequence: CASSELGLAGGHNEQFF.

The rearrangement links TRBV30 to TRBJ1-2, with D unresolved. The CDR3 covers 12 residues. CDR1 is GTSNPN and CDR2 is SVGIG in the germline V gene (reference sequence). V lost 0 bases to trimming and J lost 5 bases, with 7 bases between them. The CDR3 nucleotides are TGTGCCTGGAGTGTCCAGTATTATGGCTACACCTTC. Its translation: CAWSVQYYGYTF.

The V gene is TRBV6-5, the J gene TRBJ2-7, with 7 bases that match TRBD1. V dropped 0 bases and J dropped 2; count of bases not matched to a gene: 4. From germline, CDR1 is MNHEY and CDR2 SVGAGI. This CDR3 region has 15 residues. This chain's CDR3 is CASSYSNQGAYEQYF. For the CDR3, the DNA is TGTGCCAGCAGTTACTCGAATCAGGGGGCCTACGAGCAGTACTTC.

V usage is TRBV11-2 and J usage is TRBJ2-5, with 8 bases matching TRBD2. Germline assignment: CDR1 SGHAT and CDR2 FQNNGV. Losses at the gene ends were 1 base for V and 0 bases for J; bases not matched to a gene: 4. The CDR3 is 16 amino acids. The CDR3 DNA reads TGTGCCAGCAGCTTAGGGGCGGGGGGTTACCAAGAGACCCAGTACTTC. Its protein is CASSLGAGGYQETQYF.

The gene calls are TRBV5-1 and TRBJ2-7; D might be TRBD1 (6 bases). The CDR3 sequence is 13 residues long. Looked up from germline, CDR1 is SGHRS and CDR2 is YFSETQ. V gave up 4 bases and J gave up 4 bases, with 12 bases separating them. CDR3 protein: CASSVRDTYEQYF. The CDR3 DNA follows: TGCGCCAGCAGCGTTCGGGACACGTACGAGCAGTACTTC.

The chain recombines TRBV5-1 with TRBJ1-3; TRBD1 matches 10 bases. The length of the CDR3 is 16 residues. In germline, CDR1 is SGHRS, CDR2 YFSETQ. V gave up 4 bases and J gave up 3 bases; unmatched junction bases: 7. The CDR3 spells CASSRGGTGDGNTIYF. CDR3 coding DNA: TGCGCCAGCAGCCGAGGTGGGACAGGGGATGGAAACACCATATATTTT.

This clone was found a few times. The chain uses TRBV5-4 and TRBJ2-5; D uncertain. The ends were cut back, 0 bases at V and 2 bases at J, with 5 bases in the middle. The germline V gene has CDR1 SGHNT and CDR2 YYREEE (reference sequence). This CDR3 is built from 13 residues. Here the CDR3 reads CASSLATQETQYF. For the CDR3, the DNA is TGTGCCAGCAGCTTGGCTACTCAAGAGACCCAGTACTTC.

This clone came up once. The V and J genes are TRBV19 and TRBJ2-2; 7 bases align to TRBD2. Germline-derived CDR1 and CDR2 are LNHDA and SQIVND (reference sequence). Losses at the gene ends were 6 bases for V and 2 bases for J; bases not matched to a gene: 3. The CDR3 loop spans 14 amino acids. DNA of the CDR3: TGTGCCAGTAGCGGACTAGTCAACACCGGGGAGCTGTTTTTT. Translating gives CASSGLVNTGELFF.

This clone was detected only once. The chain employs TRBV7-9 and TRBJ1-1, with D tentatively TRBD1 (6 bases). The CDR3 has 12 amino acids. The ends were cut back, 6 bases at V and 5 bases at J, with 10 bases in the middle. Germline values: CDR1 SEHNR, CDR2 FQNEAQ (reference sequence). The CDR3 loop is CASREGGTEAFF. The CDR3, as DNA: TGTGCCAGCAGGGAGGGGGGGACTGAAGCTTTCTTT.

The V gene is TRBV6-1, the J gene TRBJ1-1; D is uncertain. This CDR3 is 12 amino acids long. Germline V gene sequence: CDR1 MNHNS, CDR2 SASEGT. V dropped 4 bases and J dropped 8 bases, with 11 bases sitting between them. The CDR3, as DNA: TGTGCCAGCAGTGGATGGAGCACCGAAGCTTTCTTT. Translated, it gives CASSGWSTEAFF.

V gene TRBV19 combines with J gene TRBJ2-2; possibly TRBD1 for D (6 bases). The V and J ends lost 10 bases and 3 bases respectively, with 15 bases between them. Germline CDR1 is LNHDA and CDR2 is SQIVND (reference sequence). The CDR3 is made up of 14 amino acids. CDR3 loop: CATVSQGYTGELFF. CDR3 DNA sequence: TGTGCCACCGTCTCCCAGGGGTACACCGGGGAGCTGTTTTTT.

The rearrangement joins TRBV9 to TRBJ2-1; 7 bases line up with TRBD1. The CDR3 length is 19 residues. The germline V gene has CDR1 SGDLS and CDR2 YYNGEE. V gave up 0 bases and J gave up 8 bases; unmatched junction bases: 20. The CDR3 here is CASSVDLWTGGPPWDEQFF. CDR3 sequence (DNA): TGTGCCAGCAGCGTAGATTTGTGGACAGGCGGGCCCCCTTGGGATGAGCAGTTCTTC.

The chain recombines TRBV27 with TRBJ1-6; TRBD1 agrees at 9 bases. This CDR3 spans 17 amino acids. V lost 1 base to trimming and J lost 6 bases; unmatched junction nucleotides: 7. Germline V lookup: CDR1 MNHEY, CDR2 SMNVEV (reference sequence). CDR3 coding DNA: TGTGCCAGCAGTTTATTAGGGACAGGGTTTTTTAATTCACCCCTCCACTTT. Its protein is CASSLLGTGFFNSPLHF.

The chain carries TRBV13 and TRBJ2-7, with TRBD1 as a possible D gene (6 bases). The CDR3 runs 13 residues. Germline CDR1 PRHDT, CDR2 FYEKMQ (reference sequence). V was clipped by 4 bases and J by 2 bases, with 9 bases between them. The CDR3 is CASSSTGTYEQYF. The CDR3 nucleotides read TGTGCCAGCAGCTCCACAGGGACCTACGAGCAGTACTTC.

The V gene is TRBV5-1, the J gene TRBJ1-2; D perhaps matches TRBD1 (5 bases). Trimming shortened V by 5 bases and J by 2 bases, and 16 bases separated the two germline ends. The CDR3 consists of 15 residues. Germline values: CDR1 SGHRS, CDR2 YFSETQ. This CDR3 is CASSGGRLGNYGYTF. The CDR3 bases are TGCGCCAGCAGTGGGGGGAGGCTAGGGAACTATGGCTACACCTTC.

Only a few counts were recorded for this clone. This chain joins TRBV29-1 and TRBJ2-1; 8 bases fit TRBD2. V trimming: 8 bases; J trimming: 5 bases; junction bases outside the gene matches: 11. The CDR3 loop spans 14 amino acids. Per germline, CDR1 SQVTM and CDR2 ANQGSEA. CDR3 sequence: CSSSGAGGHNEQFF. CDR3 DNA sequence: TGCAGCTCCTCTGGGGCGGGAGGTCACAATGAGCAGTTCTTC.

This chain uses TRBV6-1 with TRBJ1-6; tentative D call: TRBD1 (6 bases). V lost 8 bases and J lost 1, with 12 bases in between. The CDR3 has 15 residues. Per the germline V gene, CDR1 is MNHNS and CDR2 is SASEGT. CDR3 protein: CASGDTGSYNSPLHF. Written as DNA, the CDR3 is TGTGCCAGCGGAGACACAGGGTCCTATAATTCACCCCTCCACTTT.

The CDR3 protein is CSVVGGGYNEQFF. The DNA of the CDR3 is TGCAGCGTTGTCGGCGGGGGTTACAATGAGCAGTTCTTC. V usage is TRBV29-1 and J usage is TRBJ2-1; TRBD2 matches 7 bases. Losses at the gene ends were 4 bases for V and 4 bases for J; bases not matched to a gene: 4. This CDR3 has 13 residues. Germline V CDR1 and CDR2: SQVTM, ANQGSEA.

This sequence joins TRBV7-2 and TRBJ2-2; 8 positions agree with TRBD2. Per the germline V gene, CDR1 is SGHTA and CDR2 is FQGNSA. V lost 1 base, J lost 9 bases, and 4 bases stayed unmatched. The CDR3 extends over 14 amino acids. In DNA, the CDR3 is TGTGCCAGCAGCTTAGGTGTAGCGGGGAGGGAGCTGTTTTTT. This sequence encodes CASSLGVAGRELFF.